This T cell receptor beta chain was identified during a study of beta chain features in type 1 diabetes. Study overall: About 98,000,000 sorted cells were examined across all samples.

Expressed TCRB transcripts were sequenced because the isolated RNA had all been reverse transcribed beforehand. The protocol was immunoSEQ multiplex PCR, while the TCRdb copy is restricted to in-frame clones and leaves out a portion. Of 120,000 to 150,000 clones in the sample, nearly 50% were seen once. The germline CDR1 and CDR2 sequences are MGHDK and SYGVNS. This CDR3 comprises 17 residues. Between the trimmed V and J ends, which lost 6 bases and 1 base, there was a span of 21 bases. This clone was counted only a few times. The chain employs TRBV25-1 and TRBJ2-5; D possibly corresponds to TRBD1 (6 bases). The TCR comes from a young man in good health. Sequenced sample: Tregs from blood. The CDR3 region is CASSDSVSDSSQETQYF. DNA for the CDR3: TGTGCCAGCAGCGATTCCGTCTCGGACAGCTCCCAAGAGACCCAGTACTTC.